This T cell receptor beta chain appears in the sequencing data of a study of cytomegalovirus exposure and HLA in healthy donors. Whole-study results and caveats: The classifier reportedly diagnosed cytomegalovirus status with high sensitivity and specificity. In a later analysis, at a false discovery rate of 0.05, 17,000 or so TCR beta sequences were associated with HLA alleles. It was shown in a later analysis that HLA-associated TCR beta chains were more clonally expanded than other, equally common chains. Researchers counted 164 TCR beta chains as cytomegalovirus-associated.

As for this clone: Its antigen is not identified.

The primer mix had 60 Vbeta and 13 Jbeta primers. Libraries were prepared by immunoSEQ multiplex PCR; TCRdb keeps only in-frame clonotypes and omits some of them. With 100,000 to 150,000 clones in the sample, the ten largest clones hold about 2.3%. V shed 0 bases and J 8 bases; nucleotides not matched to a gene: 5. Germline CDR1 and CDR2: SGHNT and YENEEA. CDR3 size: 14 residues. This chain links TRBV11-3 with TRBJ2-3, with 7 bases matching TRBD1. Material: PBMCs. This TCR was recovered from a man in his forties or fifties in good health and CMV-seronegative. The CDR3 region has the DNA TGTGCCAGCAGCTTAGACCACGCAGGGGGTACGCAGTATTTT. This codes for CASSLDHAGGTQYF.